This TCR beta chain was sequenced during a study of blood T cells in healthy people across ages. This clonotype was seen ten or more times. The trim removed 6 bases at V and 6 bases at J, leaving 11 bases unmatched. This CDR3 is built from 15 residues. CDR1 and CDR2 (germline): MDHEN, SYDVKM. A second PCR of 7 to 11 cycles used a sample-barcoded 5' primer and a J-beta primer mix. TCRdb called the 5' RACE reads again in MiXCR, with one record for every CDR3 protein. Among about 900,000 distinct CDR3 sequences, roughly 52% were seen once, and the ten largest hold around an eighth. This chain uses TRBV28 with TRBJ2-1; the match to TRBD1 covers 7 bases. The receptor's source is a man aged 25 to 40 in good health. Sequencing used blood. The CDR3 loop is CASRIEGRGSNEQFF. In DNA, the CDR3 is TGTGCCAGCAGGATTGAGGGCAGGGGGTCCAATGAGCAGTTCTTC.